A single sample is the source of the 21 T cell receptor beta chains below, sequenced in a study of beta chain features in type 1 diabetes. Expressed TCRB transcripts were sequenced because the entire RNA isolate underwent reverse transcription. Data came from immunoSEQ multiplex PCR; TCRdb stores just in-frame clones and leaves some out. The sample yields around 150,000 clones, 8.1% seen once. Sequencing used central memory CD4+ T cells from blood. These receptors were obtained from a man younger than 35 in good health.

The J gene is TRBJ2-7, the V gene TRBV27; the D gene is possibly TRBD2 (6 bases). The CDR3 sequence is 15 residues long. V gave up 7 bases and J gave up 3 bases, with 19 bases separating them. Germline V gives CDR1 MNHEY, CDR2 SMNVEV (reference sequence). In DNA form, the CDR3 reads TGTGCCAGCATGGGGGGAGGAACTAAATTCTACGAGCAGTACTTC. As protein: CASMGGGTKFYEQYF.

This clone has just a few counts. The chain recombines TRBV5-1 with TRBJ1-1; 7 positions agree with TRBD1. The CDR3 length is 16 residues. The V gene's germline CDR1 is SGHRS and CDR2 YFSETQ. V was pared by 4 bases and J by 0 bases, with 9 bases of the junction left unmatched. The CDR3 sequence is CASSQRQGGMNTEAFF. The CDR3 region has the DNA TGCGCCAGCAGCCAACGACAGGGCGGAATGAACACTGAAGCTTTCTTT. Looking up the rest from reference TRBV5-1 and TRBJ1-1 gives the full variable domain: KAGVTQTPRYLIKTRGQQVTLSCSPISGHRSVSWYQQTPGQGLQFLFEYFSETQRNKGNFPGRFSGRQFSNSRSEMNVSTLELGDSALYLCASSQRQGGMNTEAFFGQGTRLTVV.

This clone was seen only a few times. This sequence joins TRBV5-8 and TRBJ1-4; D gene unclear. The CDR3 runs to 13 residues. V was cut by 2 bases and J by 0 bases, with 2 bases left in between. Germline loops: CDR1 SGHTS, CDR2 YDEGEE. CDR3 in amino acids: CASSFSTNEKLFF. The CDR3 nucleotides read TGTGCCAGCAGCTTCTCAACTAATGAAAAACTGTTTTTT.

The genes are TRBV2 and TRBJ2-1; TRBD2 matches 12 bases. V trimming: 4 bases; J trimming: 7 bases; junction bases outside the gene matches: 5. Germline V gives CDR1 SNHLY, CDR2 FYNNEI. The CDR3 covers 15 residues. CDR3: CASSATSGSGNEQFF. As DNA, the CDR3 is TGTGCCAGCAGTGCGACTAGCGGGAGCGGAAATGAGCAGTTCTTC.

The chain has TRBV7-3 and TRBJ2-3; D is unresolved. The CDR3 has 12 amino acids. Germline CDR1 reads SGHTA; CDR2 reads FQGTGA. V gave up 5 bases and J gave up 6 bases, with 9 bases separating them. The chain's CDR3 is CASSESRDTQYF. CDR3 in DNA: TGTGCCAGCAGCGAGAGCCGGGATACGCAGTATTTT.

This sequence joins TRBV21-1 and TRBJ1-1; TRBD1, as called in the table, went unchecked against the DNA. TRBV21-1 is annotated as a pseudogene. CDR3 length: 18 residues. In DNA, the CDR3 is TGTGCCAGCAGCAAAATGGGTCCCCGGTTACAGATGAACACTGAAGCTTTCTTT. This gives the protein CASSKMGPRLQMNTEAFF.

This chain uses TRBV27 with TRBJ1-4, with TRBD1 as a possible D gene (6 bases). The CDR3 totals 14 residues. Trimming removed 2 bases from V and 4 bases from J, with 8 bases in between. In germline, CDR1 is MNHEY, CDR2 SMNVEV (reference sequence). The CDR3: CASSLSRGNEKLFF. In DNA form, the CDR3 reads TGTGCCAGCAGTTTAAGCAGGGGTAATGAAAAACTGTTTTTT.

The chain uses TRBV4-1 and TRBJ1-5, with a tentative D call TRBD1 (6 bases). Between the trimmed V and J ends, which lost 0 bases and 7 bases, there was a span of 13 bases. This CDR3 region has 15 residues. Germline lookup yields CDR1 MGHRA and CDR2 YSYEKL. CDR3 in amino acids: CASSQEGGGGQPQHF. The CDR3 DNA reads as TGCGCCAGCAGCCAAGAAGGCGGGGGCGGGCAGCCCCAGCATTTT.

The V and J genes are TRBV28 and TRBJ1-2, with a possible D match to TRBD1 (6 bases). Germline V CDR1 and CDR2: MDHEN, SYDVKM. The CDR3 runs to 12 residues. The V gene lost 4 bases and the J gene lost 6 bases, with 9 bases spanning the gap. The CDR3 coding sequence is TGTGCCAGCAGTTCACAGGGAGATGGCTACACCTTC. The encoded protein is CASSSQGDGYTF.

The CDR3 DNA reads as TGCGCCAGCAGGTGGGGGACAGGGGATGGCGAGCAGTACTTC. It is translated as CASRWGTGDGEQYF. The gene calls are TRBV5-1 and TRBJ2-7, with 10 positions matching TRBD1. Germline lookup yields CDR1 SGHRS and CDR2 YFSETQ. Trimming at V came to 5 bases and at J to 6 bases, leaving 8 bases not matched to a gene. The CDR3 spans 14 residues.

The J gene is TRBJ2-5, the V gene TRBV18, with 8 bases fitting TRBD1. CDR3 length: 16 amino acids. The V gene end was trimmed by 3 bases and the J gene end by 1 base; junction bases not matched to a gene: 7. The V gene's germline CDR1 is KGHSH and CDR2 LQKENI. The CDR3 sequence is CASSPRTGTAQETQYF. In DNA form, the CDR3 reads TGTGCCAGCTCACCTCGGACAGGGACCGCCCAAGAGACCCAGTACTTC.

This rearrangement joins TRBV4-3 to TRBJ2-2; 10 nucleotides agree with TRBD2. The CDR3 extends over 18 amino acids. Germline assignment: CDR1 LGHNA and CDR2 YSLEER. V lost 4 bases to trimming and J lost 4 bases; unmatched junction nucleotides: 12. The CDR3 sequence is CASSPRGAGTSVTGELFF. CDR3 bases: TGCGCCAGCAGCCCCCGGGGGGCCGGGACTAGCGTCACCGGGGAGCTGTTTTTT.

This clone has at least ten counts. J is TRBJ2-5 and V is TRBV10-3, with D hard to call. V dropped 2 bases and J dropped 4 bases, with 8 bases sitting between them. This CDR3 has 13 amino acids. The germline V gene has CDR1 ENHRY and CDR2 SYGVKD. The CDR3 sequence: CAISETPGETQYF. The CDR3 DNA reads as TGTGCCATCAGTGAGACCCCGGGAGAGACCCAGTACTTC.

The rearrangement joins TRBV7-9 to TRBJ2-4; D is perhaps TRBD2 (7 bases). V lost 1 base and J lost 5, with 12 bases in between. CDR1 and CDR2 from the germline V gene are SEHNR and FQNEAQ (reference sequence). The CDR3 extends over 15 amino acids. The DNA of the CDR3 is TGTGCCAGCAGCTTAGGGGGGGGGCATGAAAACATTCAGTACTTC. This encodes CASSLGGGHENIQYF.

V gene TRBV4-1 combines with J gene TRBJ2-1; TRBD1 agrees at 10 bases. The CDR3 is made up of 15 amino acids. The trim removed 5 bases at V and 8 bases at J, leaving 9 bases unmatched. Germline values: CDR1 MGHRA, CDR2 YSYEKL. The CDR3 nucleotides read TGCGCCAGCAGCACCGGGGACAGGGGAGTAGATGAGCAGTTCTTC. Protein sequence: CASSTGDRGVDEQFF.

This clone was counted many times. The rearrangement uses TRBV7-9 and TRBJ2-7; 10 bases match TRBD1. The germline V gene has CDR1 SEHNR and CDR2 FQNEAQ (reference sequence). Trimming at V came to 6 bases and at J to 7 bases, leaving 9 bases not matched to a gene. The CDR3 runs to 14 residues. CDR3 sequence reads: CASRNRQGAGEQYF. In DNA form, the CDR3 reads TGTGCCAGCAGAAACCGACAGGGGGCCGGTGAGCAGTACTTC. The full variable domain, in which reference TRBV7-9 and TRBJ2-7 provide the parts outside the CDR3, is DTGVSQNPRHKITKRGQNVTFRCDPISEHNRLYWYRQTLGQGPEFLTYFQNEAQLEKSRLLSDRFSAERPKGSFSTLEIQRTEQGDSAMYLCASRNRQGAGEQYFGPGTRLTVT.

The chain joins TRBV15 to TRBJ1-5; D is undetermined. With 3 bases removed from V and 5 bases from J, the gap between germline ends came to 8 bases. Germline CDR1 LNHNV, CDR2 YYDKDF (reference sequence). The CDR3 is 13 amino acids. CDR3 loop: CATSSAGDQPQHF. In DNA, the CDR3 is TGTGCCACCAGCAGTGCCGGAGATCAGCCCCAGCATTTT.

DNA for the CDR3: TGTGCCAGCAGCCTAGACAGGGGCAATCAGCCCCAGCATTTT. This gives the protein CASSLDRGNQPQHF. This chain links TRBV7-8 with TRBJ1-5, with 7 positions matching TRBD1. Germline assignment: CDR1 SGHVS and CDR2 FQNEAQ. J was trimmed by 2 bases and V by 5 bases; bases with no gene match: 3. The CDR3 is 14 amino acids.

The CDR3 loop is CASSRSYGGVGDEQYF. The CDR3 DNA is TGTGCCAGCAGCCGATCGTACGGGGGGGTGGGTGACGAGCAGTACTTC. The V gene is TRBV9, the J gene TRBJ2-7; TRBD2 matches at 8 bases. Trimming removed 4 bases from V and 5 bases from J; junction bases left unmatched: 14. There are 16 residues in the CDR3. From germline, CDR1 is SGDLS and CDR2 YYNGEE.

This clone showed up just a few times. The rearrangement uses TRBV9 and TRBJ2-5, with no clear D. Germline assignment: CDR1 SGDLS and CDR2 YYNGEE. V was cut by 1 base and J by 3 bases, with 4 bases left in between. This CDR3 has 12 amino acids. The DNA for the CDR3 is TGTGCCAGCAGCGTATCGGAAGAGACCCAGTACTTC. Its translation: CASSVSEETQYF.

The chain combines TRBV2 with TRBJ2-2; D gene unclear. Germline V gene data show CDR1 as SNHLY and CDR2 as FYNNEI. CDR3 length equals 14 residues. Trimming left V 7 bases short and J 6 bases short, with 15 bases between. CDR3 region: CASTLGTGPGELFF. The CDR3 DNA sequence: TGTGCCAGCACGTTAGGAACGGGTCCCGGGGAGCTGTTTTTT.